The clone carrying this T cell receptor beta chain was counted between two and nine times. This CDR3 is built from 17 residues. V was clipped by 5 bases and J by 3 bases, with 21 bases between them. Unique molecular identifiers were incorporated when the TCRbeta library was constructed. A single record per CDR3 protein comes from TCRdb applying MiXCR to the PCR reads. The sample has roughly 500,000 distinct CDR3 sequences; about 33% are singletons. The entry originates in a study of T-cell reconstitution after alpha-beta-depleted transplantation in children. The input for sequencing was PBMCs from the stem cell graft donor, taken from the stem cell graft. The sequence derives from a human donor who donated a stem cell graft to a child with aplastic anemia. V gene TRBV12-3 or TRBV12-4 combines with J gene TRBJ2-3, with TRBD2 as a possible D gene (6 bases). The CDR3 DNA reads TGTGCCAGCAGTCAACACGAATGGGTACGGGGGACAGATACGCAGTATTTT. Amino acid sequence: CASSQHEWVRGTDTQYF.